This T cell receptor beta chain was identified in a study of shared clonotypes between healthy human individuals. Only Caucasian adults living in Nashville, Tennessee made up the donor group. Repertoires were generated with immunoSEQ multiplex PCR, while TCRdb's copy carries only in-frame clones and drops some. The repertoire holds 550,000 to 700,000 clones, with around three quarters as singletons. Findings and caveats of the study: Among donors, the sharing of clonotypes was expected to be influenced by sequencing depth. Among the subsets, naive ones generally showed larger estimated richness than memory ones. The genetic and exposure-history diversity represented was limited by few donors.

Unmatched junction bases numbered 4, after V lost 4 bases and J lost 5 bases. CDR3 length: 14 residues. In germline, CDR1 is SEHNR, CDR2 FQNEAQ (reference sequence). Regarding this clone: The antigen is unknown.

The genes are TRBV7-9 and TRBJ2-2; 7 nucleotides align to TRBD2. The clonotype comes from a woman in her 30s in good health. Sequenced: memory CD4+ T cells sorted from blood. Described subset: CD45RA-negative fraction. The CDR3 region has the DNA TGTGCCAGCAGCTCTAGCGGAGATACCGGGGAGCTGTTTTTT. Translation gives CASSSSGDTGELFF.